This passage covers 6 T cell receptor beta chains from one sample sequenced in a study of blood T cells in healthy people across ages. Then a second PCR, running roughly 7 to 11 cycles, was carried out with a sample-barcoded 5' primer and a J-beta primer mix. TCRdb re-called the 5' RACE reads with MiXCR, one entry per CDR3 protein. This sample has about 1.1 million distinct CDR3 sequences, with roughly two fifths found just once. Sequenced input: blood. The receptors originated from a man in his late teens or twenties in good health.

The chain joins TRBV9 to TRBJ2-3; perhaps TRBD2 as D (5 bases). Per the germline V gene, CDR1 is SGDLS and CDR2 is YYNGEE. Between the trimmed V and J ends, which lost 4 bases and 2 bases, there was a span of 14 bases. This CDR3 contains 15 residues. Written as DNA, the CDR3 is TGTGCCAGCAGCTCCGAGCGGTTCCTCACAGATACGCAGTATTTT. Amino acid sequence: CASSSERFLTDTQYF. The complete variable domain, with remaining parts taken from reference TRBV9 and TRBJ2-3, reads DSGVTQTPKHLITATGQRVTLRCSPRSGDLSVYWYQQSLDQGLQFLIQYYNGEERAKGNILERFSAQQFPDLHSELNLSSLELGDSALYFCASSSERFLTDTQYFGPGTRLTVL.

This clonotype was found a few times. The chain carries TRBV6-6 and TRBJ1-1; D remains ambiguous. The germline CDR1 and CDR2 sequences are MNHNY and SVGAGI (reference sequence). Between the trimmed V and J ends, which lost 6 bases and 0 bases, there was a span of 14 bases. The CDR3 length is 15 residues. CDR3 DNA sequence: TGTGCCAGCAGCCCGACGGAGCGGCTGAACACTGAAGCTTTCTTT. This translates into CASSPTERLNTEAFF.

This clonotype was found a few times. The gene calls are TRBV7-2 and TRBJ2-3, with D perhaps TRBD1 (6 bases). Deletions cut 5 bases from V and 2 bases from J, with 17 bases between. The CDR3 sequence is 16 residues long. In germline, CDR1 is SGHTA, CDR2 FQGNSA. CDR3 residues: CASSPSSDRSTDTQYF. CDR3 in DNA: TGTGCCAGCAGCCCATCCTCTGACAGGTCCACAGATACGCAGTATTTT.

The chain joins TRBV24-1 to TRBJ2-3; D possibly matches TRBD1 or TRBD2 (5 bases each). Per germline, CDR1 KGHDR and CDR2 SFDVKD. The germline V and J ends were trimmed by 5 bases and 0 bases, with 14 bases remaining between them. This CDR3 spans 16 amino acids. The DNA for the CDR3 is TGTGCCACCAGTGCCTCCGCCGGGGCTAGCACAGATACGCAGTATTTT. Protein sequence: CATSASAGASTDTQYF.

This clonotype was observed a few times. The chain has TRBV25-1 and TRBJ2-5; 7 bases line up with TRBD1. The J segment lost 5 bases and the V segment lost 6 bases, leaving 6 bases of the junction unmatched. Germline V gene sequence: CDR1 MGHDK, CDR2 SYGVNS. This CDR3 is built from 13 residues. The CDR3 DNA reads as TGTGCCAGCAGACGACAGGGTTGGGAGACCCAGTACTTC. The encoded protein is CASRRQGWETQYF.

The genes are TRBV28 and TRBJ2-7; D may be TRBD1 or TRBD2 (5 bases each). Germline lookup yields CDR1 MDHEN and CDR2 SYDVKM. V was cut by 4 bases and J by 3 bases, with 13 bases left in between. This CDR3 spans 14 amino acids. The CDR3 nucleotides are TGTGCCAGCAGTTCCCGGGACGGGCACTACGAGCAGTACTTC. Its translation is CASSSRDGHYEQYF.